A single sample is the source of the 7 T cell receptor beta chains below, sequenced in a study of cytomegalovirus exposure and HLA in healthy donors. Primers included in the PCR were 60 Vbeta and 13 Jbeta primers. The method was immunoSEQ multiplex PCR; TCRdb's version includes in-frame clones alone and lacks a portion of them. The data contain 65,000 to 90,000 clones, approximately 79% of them singletons. Input material: PBMCs. The receptors here all came from a man in his thirties or forties in good health and CMV-seronegative.

This rearrangement joins TRBV28 to TRBJ2-3; tentatively, D is TRBD1 (6 bases). V lost 2 bases, J lost 5 bases, and 23 bases lay in between. The germline V gene has CDR1 MDHEN and CDR2 SYDVKM. CDR3 size: 18 residues. The CDR3 DNA follows: TGTGCCAGCAGTTTAGGACCAGGTGGGGGCTACGCCAGAGATACGCAGTATTTT. Protein product: CASSLGPGGGYARDTQYF. The entire variable domain, with the rest obtained from reference TRBV28 and TRBJ2-3, is as follows: DVKVTQSSRYLVKRTGEKVFLECVQDMDHENMFWYRQDPGLGLRLIYFSYDVKMKEKGDIPEGYSVSREKKERFSLILESASTNQTSMYLCASSLGPGGGYARDTQYFGPGTRLTVL.

The chain joins TRBV9 to TRBJ2-7; 7 bases are shared with TRBD1. Trimming cost V 3 bases and J 8 bases; bases outside gene matches: 8. This CDR3 has 13 amino acids. Germline V gives CDR1 SGDLS, CDR2 YYNGEE. The CDR3, as DNA: TGTGCCAGCAGCGAGGGGGCAGTTACGAAGCAGTACTTC. Translating it yields CASSEGAVTKQYF.

The chain has TRBV7-9 and TRBJ1-2; D not resolved. V lost 5 bases to trimming and J lost 3 bases, with 7 bases between them. The germline gives CDR1 SEHNR, CDR2 FQNEAQ (reference sequence). The length of the CDR3 is 12 residues. The CDR3, as DNA: TGTGCCAGCAGCCCCCCCTACTATGGCTACACCTTC. This sequence encodes CASSPPYYGYTF. Full variable domain (remainder filled in from reference TRBV7-9 and TRBJ1-2): DTGVSQNPRHKITKRGQNVTFRCDPISEHNRLYWYRQTLGQGPEFLTYFQNEAQLEKSRLLSDRFSAERPKGSFSTLEIQRTEQGDSAMYLCASSPPYYGYTFGSGTRLTVV.

The chain uses TRBV4-1 and TRBJ1-1; possibly TRBD1 for D (5 bases). Germline assignment: CDR1 MGHRA and CDR2 YSYEKL. V shed 2 bases and J shed 0 bases, with 19 bases lying between them. The CDR3 is 18 amino acids. The CDR3 sequence: CASSQRVRARALNTEAFF. The CDR3 coding sequence is TGCGCCAGCAGCCAACGTGTCAGGGCCCGCGCGTTGAACACTGAAGCTTTCTTT.

This chain links TRBV14 with TRBJ1-6, with a weak D call TRBD1 (6 bases). Deletions cut 3 bases from V and 12 bases from J, with 21 bases between. Germline CDR1 SGHDN, CDR2 FVKESK. The CDR3 length is 16 residues. CDR3 bases: TGTGCCAGCAGCCATACAGACAGGACACGGTCACGACCCCTCCACTTT. This encodes CASSHTDRTRSRPLHF.

A single count supports this clone. The chain has TRBV4-1 and TRBJ1-2; D is unresolved. Germline V gene lookup returns CDR1 MGHRA and CDR2 YSYEKL. This CDR3 spans 15 amino acids. V was trimmed by 1 base and J by 8 bases, leaving 17 bases between them. CDR3 protein: CASSQGPGGFEGYTF. The CDR3 region has the DNA TGCGCCAGCAGCCAAGGCCCGGGAGGGTTTGAAGGCTACACCTTC.

This clone was seen a handful of times. The chain combines TRBV9 with TRBJ1-4; 7 bases map to TRBD1. The CDR3 is 16 amino acids. CDR1 and CDR2 from the germline V gene are SGDLS and YYNGEE. V lost 4 bases to trimming and J lost 0 bases; unmatched junction nucleotides: 6. CDR3 protein: CASSFDRDTTNEKLFF. The CDR3 coding sequence is TGTGCCAGCAGCTTTGACAGGGATACAACTAATGAAAAACTGTTTTTT. The complete variable domain, with remaining parts taken from reference TRBV9 and TRBJ1-4, reads DSGVTQTPKHLITATGQRVTLRCSPRSGDLSVYWYQQSLDQGLQFLIQYYNGEERAKGNILERFSAQQFPDLHSELNLSSLELGDSALYFCASSFDRDTTNEKLFFGSGTQLSVL.